These T cell receptor beta chains were read from a single sample in a study of identical twins. TCRdb processed the 5' RACE reads anew with MiXCR; each CDR3 protein has one entry. The data contain 500,000 to 600,000 distinct CDR3 sequences, 22% of them singletons. The same sample was also used in a study of T cells expressing NK-cell markers.

The sample was CD4+ T cells sorted from blood. The receptors stem from a woman under 30 in good health. Each CDR3 is given with its conserved first and last residue. Each record gives: J gene, clone size, V gene, CDR3 length, D gene, CDR3 DNA, CDR3 protein. D genes are given only for firm matches. Size is stated for part of the rows, as once, few or many counts, or as a class when the clone is expanded.

>TRBJ2-4|few|TRBV20-1|15|NA
TGCAGTGCTAGAGATCTCCGCGGCGGTCGGAACATTCAGTACTTC
CSARDLRGGRNIQYF
>TRBJ2-7|few|TRBV12-3/TRBV12-4|15|TRBD2
TGTGCCAGCAGTTTTTCTACTAGCGGTTCCTACGAGCAGTACTTC
CASSFSTSGSYEQYF
>TRBJ1-3|NA|TRBV29-1|14|NA
TGCAGCGGGCAGCAGGGATTCTCTGGAAACACCATATATTTT
CSGQQGFSGNTIYF
>TRBJ2-1|many|TRBV20-1|15|NA
TGCAGTGCTAGAGCGGGGGCCTCGGTAGGAAATGAGCAGTTCTTC
CSARAGASVGNEQFF
>TRBJ2-3|NA|TRBV12-3/TRBV12-4|17|NA
TGTGCCAGCAGTTTAGCCTCTAGAGCAGACCCCACAGATACGCAGTATTTT
CASSLASRADPTDTQYF
>TRBJ1-5|NA|TRBV6-1|15|NA
TGTGCCAGCAGGGACTTGGGGCGCCGAAATCAGCCCCAGCATTTT
CASRDLGRRNQPQHF
>TRBJ1-4|NA|TRBV5-4|15|NA
TGTGCCAGCAGTCCGGGTTGGGAGCCCGCTCAAAAACTGTTTTTT
CASSPGWEPAQKLFF
>TRBJ1-2|NA|TRBV29-1|12|NA
TGCAGCGTCAGGAAGGGTCTCTATGGCTACACCTTC
CSVRKGLYGYTF
>TRBJ2-4|NA|TRBV6-1|17|TRBD1
TGTGCCAGCGCTCCGGGACAGGGGGCAGGGGGCAAAAACATTCAGTACTTC
CASAPGQGAGGKNIQYF
>TRBJ1-6|few|TRBV19|12|NA
TGTGCCAGTAGTGCACGAGAGTTGACCCTCCACTTT
CASSARELTLHF
>TRBJ2-5|NA|TRBV5-8|17|TRBD2
TGTGCCAGCAGCTACTTAGGACTAGCGGGAACCAAAGAGACCCAGTACTTC
CASSYLGLAGTKETQYF
>TRBJ1-3|NA|TRBV5-5|15|TRBD1
TGTGCCAGCAGCTTCCAGGGGGCGGAGGGAAACACCATATATTTT
CASSFQGAEGNTIYF
>TRBJ2-3|many|TRBV4-2|17|TRBD2
TGTGCCAGCAGCCAACCTGGAGGCAGCGGGGGGGTTGATACGCAGTATTTT
CASSQPGGSGGVDTQYF
>TRBJ1-2|NA|TRBV7-6|15|NA
TGTGCCAGCAGCTCCACAGGGTTTCGTGGGATTGGCTACACCTTC
CASSSTGFRGIGYTF
>TRBJ2-7|NA|TRBV5-1|16|NA
TGCGCCAGCAGCCGGGGGCCATCCTTAGACTCCTACGAGCAGTACTTC
CASSRGPSLDSYEQYF
>TRBJ1-2|NA|TRBV2|14|NA
TGTGCCAGCAGTGGAGGAACAGGGATCTATGGCTACACCTTC
CASSGGTGIYGYTF
>TRBJ1-3|NA|TRBV6-1|14|NA
TGTGCCAGTGACTTTGGGGGAGCTGGAAACACCATATATTTT
CASDFGGAGNTIYF
>TRBJ2-7|NA|TRBV18|11|NA
TGTGCCAGCTCAAAACTCAACGAGCAGTACTTC
CASSKLNEQYF
>TRBJ2-7|NA|TRBV5-4|13|TRBD1
TGTGCCACCCAGGGGGCGATCTCCTACGAGCAGTACTTC
CATQGAISYEQYF
>TRBJ2-1|once|TRBV11-2|16|TRBD2
TGTGCCAGCAGCTTTTCCGCGGGACTAGGATCTAATGAGCAGTTCTTC
CASSFSAGLGSNEQFF
>TRBJ2-2|NA|TRBV11-2|16|NA
TGTGCCAGCAGCTACAGACGCCAACCTCAAGGCGGGGAGCTGTTTTTT
CASSYRRQPQGGELFF
>TRBJ2-1|NA|TRBV5-1|14|NA
TGCGCCAGCAGCTTGGTTCGGGGGGCAGATGAGCAGTTCTTC
CASSLVRGADEQFF
>TRBJ2-1|NA|TRBV5-1|14|NA
TGCGCCAGCAGCTTGGAAGGGCGGGTGGATGAGCAGTTCTTC
CASSLEGRVDEQFF
>TRBJ2-2|NA|TRBV5-5|14|NA
TGTGCCAGCAGAATTTTGGGAGGCACCGGGGAGCTGTTTTTT
CASRILGGTGELFF
>TRBJ2-2|many|TRBV24-1|14|NA
TGTGCCACCAGTGGCCCGCCGAACACCGGGGAGCTGTTTTTT
CATSGPPNTGELFF
>TRBJ2-7|NA|TRBV18|13|NA
TGTGCCAGCTCACCATTTGAGCACTACGAGCAGTACTTC
CASSPFEHYEQYF
>TRBJ2-2|once|TRBV2|19|TRBD2
TGTACCAGCAGTGCATATTATCGGGGACTAGCCGCGAACACCGGGGAGCTGTTTTTT
CTSSAYYRGLAANTGELFF
>TRBJ2-1|few|TRBV5-4|15|TRBD2
TGTGCCAGCAGCTTAACTAGCGTCAGGGTAAATGAGCAGTTCTTC
CASSLTSVRVNEQFF
>TRBJ2-4|NA|TRBV27|20|NA
TGTGCCAGCAGTTTCCGCCCTCCGGGACGGGCAACTTCGGCCAAAAACATTCAGTACTTC
CASSFRPPGRATSAKNIQYF
>TRBJ2-7|few|TRBV5-1|13|NA
TGCGCCAGCAGCTTAGACGGGGCCTACGAGCAGTACTTC
CASSLDGAYEQYF
>TRBJ2-1|few|TRBV6-1|16|NA
TGTGCCAGCAGTGCACTACCACAGAGCTCCTACAATGAGCAGTTCTTC
CASSALPQSSYNEQFF
>TRBJ2-3|few|TRBV3-1|19|TRBD2
TGTGCCAGCAGCCAAGATATTCGGCTAGCGGGAGGGGGCACAGATACGCAGTATTTT
CASSQDIRLAGGGTDTQYF
>TRBJ2-7|NA|TRBV5-1|14|NA
TGCGCCAGCAGCTTGGAACAGTTTAGCCCCGAGCAGTACTTC
CASSLEQFSPEQYF
>TRBJ2-2|NA|TRBV11-2|15|NA
TGTGCCAGCAGCTTGCCGGGAGTTCACACCGGGGAGCTGTTTTTT
CASSLPGVHTGELFF
>TRBJ1-5|few|TRBV12-3/TRBV12-4|17|NA
TGTGCCAGCAGTCTCCGGGGGGGCACCCATAGCAATCAGCCCCAGCATTTT
CASSLRGGTHSNQPQHF
>TRBJ1-4|NA|TRBV7-9|14|NA
TGTGCCAGCAGCTTACGGCGGGACAATGAAAAACTGTTTTTT
CASSLRRDNEKLFF
>TRBJ2-7|many|TRBV20-1|13|NA
TGCAGTGCTAGAGAAGCCCGGACCTACGAGCAGTACTTC
CSAREARTYEQYF
>TRBJ2-5|NA|TRBV6-5|15|NA
TGTGCCAGCAGTTACGGGAAGGGGACCCGAGAGACCCAGTACTTC
CASSYGKGTRETQYF
>TRBJ1-6|NA|TRBV20-1|12|TRBD1
TGCAGTGGCGGGGACAGGGGGCGTGTCCTCCACTTT
CSGGDRGRVLHF
>TRBJ2-3|few|TRBV4-2|16|TRBD2
TGTGCCAGCAGCCAAGTCTCGGAACTAGCGTCGGGGACGCAGTATTTT
CASSQVSELASGTQYF
>TRBJ2-5|NA|TRBV7-2|14|NA
TGTGCCAGCAGCTTAGTACAGAACCCGGGGACCCAGTACTTC
CASSLVQNPGTQYF
>TRBJ2-1|few|TRBV5-1|13|NA
TGCGCCAGCAGCTTCAGGGCGAGGAATGAGCAGTTCTTC
CASSFRARNEQFF